What follows are 30 T cell receptor beta chains derived from one specimen sequenced in a study of blood T cell repertoires in COVID-19. Generated by immunoSEQ multiplex PCR, the TCRdb table keeps only in-frame clones and is missing some. This sample carries 150,000 to 200,000 clones, over 80% of them seen once, and the ten largest clones take about 5%. Material for sequencing was peripheral blood. These TCRs come from a woman in her forties or fifties with acute or convalescent COVID-19.

This chain links TRBV4-1 with TRBJ2-1, with 7 bases matching TRBD1. The length of the CDR3 is 15 residues. Germline values: CDR1 MGHRA, CDR2 YSYEKL. The trim removed 0 bases at V and 6 bases at J, leaving 5 bases unmatched. This chain's CDR3 is CASSQDMTGINEQFF. In DNA, the CDR3 is TGCGCCAGCAGCCAAGATATGACAGGGATCAATGAGCAGTTCTTC.

This chain's CDR3 is CASSGGVQESNIQYF. For the CDR3, the DNA is TGTGCCAGCAGTGGGGGGGTTCAGGAGTCAAACATTCAGTACTTC. The chain uses TRBV28 and TRBJ2-4, with 7 bases matching TRBD2. With V trimmed by 5 bases and J by 6 bases, 10 bases remained unmatched. The germline V gene encodes CDR1 MDHEN and CDR2 SYDVKM. The CDR3 has 15 residues.

The rearrangement uses TRBV7-3 and TRBJ2-5; perhaps TRBD1 as D (6 bases). CDR1 SGHTA and CDR2 FQGTGA come from the germline V gene. V was clipped by 1 base and J by 5 bases, with 8 bases between them. The CDR3 has 13 amino acids. In nucleotides, the CDR3 is TGTGCCAGCAGCTTAATTACAGGGGAGACCCAGTACTTC. Protein: CASSLITGETQYF. The complete variable domain, with remaining parts taken from reference TRBV7-3 and TRBJ2-5, reads GAGVSQTPSNKVTEKGKYVELRCDPISGHTALYWYRQSLGQGPEFLIYFQGTGAADDSGLPNDRFFAVRPEGSVSTLKIQRTERGDSAVYLCASSLITGETQYFGPGTRLLVL.

The V gene is TRBV19, the J gene TRBJ2-3; D is undetermined. Trimming shortened V by 0 bases and J by 2 bases, and 9 bases separated the two germline ends. The CDR3 loop spans 15 amino acids. Germline V CDR1 and CDR2: LNHDA, SQIVND (reference sequence). The chain's CDR3 is CASSIEAGVTDTQYF. CDR3 DNA: TGTGCCAGTAGTATAGAGGCAGGTGTCACAGATACGCAGTATTTT.

The chain recombines TRBV3-1 (or the pseudogene TRBV3-2) with TRBJ2-1, with 8 bases lining up with TRBD1. CDR1 and CDR2 from the germline V gene are LGHDT and YNNKEL (reference sequence). With 7 bases clipped from V and 3 bases from J, the junction kept 8 bases outside the gene matches. The CDR3 runs to 15 residues. The CDR3 coding sequence is TGTGCCAGCACCTTGGCAGGGGGCCTCTACAATGAGCAGTTCTTC. As protein: CASTLAGGLYNEQFF.

The V gene is TRBV10-1, the J gene TRBJ2-1; the D gene is possibly TRBD1 (6 bases). The CDR3 has 13 amino acids. Germline V gene sequence: CDR1 WNHNN, CDR2 SYGVQD (reference sequence). Trimming removed 6 bases from V and 5 bases from J, with 11 bases in between. Here the CDR3 DNA reads TGCGCCAGCAGCTTAAGACAGGACAATGAGCAGTTCTTC. Its protein product is CASSLRQDNEQFF.

This clone appeared a few times. The V and J genes are TRBV12-3 or TRBV12-4 and TRBJ1-1; D remains ambiguous. The germline V and J ends were trimmed by 2 bases and 11 bases, with 12 bases remaining between them. The CDR3 is made up of 12 amino acids. The CDR3 nucleotides are TGTGCCAGCAGTTTAAAGTTGCAGTCCGCTTTCTTT. Its protein is CASSLKLQSAFF.

The V and J genes are TRBV4-1 and TRBJ2-2; 14 bases line up with TRBD2. Germline trimming cut 2 bases from V and 0 bases from J; bases unmatched to any gene: 8. Germline values: CDR1 MGHRA, CDR2 YSYEKL. CDR3 size: 20 residues. The CDR3 sequence is CASSQIGLAGGIANTGELFF. CDR3 DNA: TGCGCCAGCAGCCAAATAGGACTAGCGGGAGGTATCGCGAACACCGGGGAGCTGTTTTTT.

The chain couples TRBV7-9 to TRBJ2-1; D may be TRBD2 (6 bases). In germline, CDR1 is SEHNR, CDR2 FQNEAQ (reference sequence). The CDR3 is made up of 20 amino acids. Trimming stripped 7 bases from V and 0 bases from J, with 28 bases between. Here the CDR3 DNA reads TGTGCCAGCACCGAAGACGGGCCCCTGGAGGGTCTTAGCTCCTACAATGAGCAGTTCTTC. It yields the protein CASTEDGPLEGLSSYNEQFF.

The chain joins TRBV4-2 to TRBJ2-5; 7 bases are a match to TRBD1. Germline CDR1 LGHNA, CDR2 YNFKEQ. J lost 4 bases, V lost 2 bases, and 4 bases had no gene match. The CDR3 covers 14 residues. CDR3 loop: CASSQRGQVETQYF. The CDR3 DNA reads TGTGCCAGCAGCCAAAGAGGACAGGTAGAGACCCAGTACTTC.

The chain couples TRBV6-1 to TRBJ2-1; 9 bases line up with TRBD1. The germline V gene has CDR1 MNHNS and CDR2 SASEGT. V was clipped by 4 bases and J by 10 bases; unmatched bases: 14. CDR3 length: 16 amino acids. DNA of the CDR3: TGTGCCAGCAGTGCCTCTCGGGACAGGGCCCCTAGAGAGCAGTTCTTC. Translated: CASSASRDRAPREQFF.

V and J are TRBV5-1 and TRBJ1-1; 7 bases agree with TRBD1. Germline V gene sequence: CDR1 SGHRS, CDR2 YFSETQ. This CDR3 is built from 15 residues. V gave up 4 bases and J gave up 0 bases; unmatched junction bases: 6. CDR3 DNA sequence: TGCGCCAGCAGCGACGAGGGACAGCTGAACACTGAAGCTTTCTTT. Protein sequence: CASSDEGQLNTEAFF. Full variable domain (remainder filled in from reference TRBV5-1 and TRBJ1-1): KAGVTQTPRYLIKTRGQQVTLSCSPISGHRSVSWYQQTPGQGLQFLFEYFSETQRNKGNFPGRFSGRQFSNSRSEMNVSTLELGDSALYLCASSDEGQLNTEAFFGQGTRLTVV.

V and J are TRBV15 and TRBJ1-2; D gene unclear. Germline CDR1 reads LNHNV; CDR2 reads YYDKDF (reference sequence). The V gene lost 0 bases and the J gene lost 9 bases, with 8 bases spanning the gap. The CDR3 runs to 12 residues. DNA for the CDR3: TGTGCCACCAGCAGAGATAAGAGTAGCTACACCTTC. Translation gives CATSRDKSSYTF.

This chain links TRBV5-1 with TRBJ1-1; 7 positions match TRBD1. The CDR3 has 15 amino acids. With V trimmed by 4 bases and J by 3 bases, 9 bases remained unmatched. Germline V CDR1 and CDR2: SGHRS, YFSETQ. The CDR3 DNA reads as TGCGCCAGCAGCCTATGGACAGGAGGGGACACTGAAGCTTTCTTT. This codes for CASSLWTGGDTEAFF. Full variable domain (remainder filled in from reference TRBV5-1 and TRBJ1-1): KAGVTQTPRYLIKTRGQQVTLSCSPISGHRSVSWYQQTPGQGLQFLFEYFSETQRNKGNFPGRFSGRQFSNSRSEMNVSTLELGDSALYLCASSLWTGGDTEAFFGQGTRLTVV.

The V and J genes are TRBV7-8 and TRBJ1-1; 7 bases line up with TRBD1. The J segment lost 8 bases and the V segment lost 3 bases, leaving 9 bases of the junction unmatched. The CDR3 is 14 amino acids. Germline loops: CDR1 SGHVS, CDR2 FQNEAQ. CDR3 sequence reads: CASSLDRYTVEAFF. Written as DNA, the CDR3 is TGTGCCAGCAGCTTGGACAGGTACACTGTAGAAGCTTTCTTT.

The chain carries TRBV4-3 and TRBJ1-2; D remains ambiguous. CDR1 is LGHNA, CDR2 YSLEER, per germline. The germline V and J ends were trimmed by 1 base and 7 bases, with 13 bases remaining between them. CDR3 size: 14 residues. The CDR3 sequence: CASSQGVEGGGYTF. The CDR3 region has the DNA TGCGCCAGCAGCCAAGGGGTAGAGGGCGGTGGCTACACCTTC.

This chain connects TRBV3-1 (or the pseudogene TRBV3-2) to TRBJ1-3; 8 bases align to TRBD1. Germline V gene data show CDR1 as LGHDT and CDR2 as YNNKEL (reference sequence). The CDR3 has 18 amino acids. Trimming took 4 bases from V and 0 from J; bases not matched to a gene: 11. Written as DNA, the CDR3 is TGTGCCAGCAGCCGGTGGGGGACAGGAGACGGCTCTGGAAACACCATATATTTT. Translated: CASSRWGTGDGSGNTIYF.

This rearrangement joins TRBV19 to TRBJ1-1; D may be TRBD1 (6 bases). Between the trimmed V and J ends, which lost 9 bases and 0 bases, there was a span of 11 bases. This CDR3 is 13 amino acids long. Germline values: CDR1 LNHDA, CDR2 SQIVND (reference sequence). The CDR3 protein is CASQTGLNTEAFF. CDR3 coding DNA: TGTGCCAGCCAGACAGGCCTGAACACTGAAGCTTTCTTT.

The rearrangement links TRBV5-1 to TRBJ1-1; weak D call: TRBD1 (6 bases). Per the germline V gene, CDR1 is SGHRS and CDR2 is YFSETQ. The CDR3 runs to 13 residues. Deletions cut 3 bases from V and 4 bases from J, with 10 bases between. CDR3 amino acids: CASSSGQTTEAFF. The CDR3 DNA follows: TGCGCCAGCAGCTCCGGACAGACCACTGAAGCTTTCTTT.

This sequence joins TRBV25-1 and TRBJ2-1, with D possibly matching TRBD2 (7 bases). Germline loops: CDR1 MGHDK, CDR2 SYGVNS. This CDR3 region has 15 residues. The germline V and J ends were trimmed by 3 bases and 8 bases, with 17 bases remaining between them. Written as DNA, the CDR3 is TGTGCCAGCAGTGACTGGGGGAGGGGGACCTATGAGCAGTTCTTC. Protein: CASSDWGRGTYEQFF. The full variable domain, in which reference TRBV25-1 and TRBJ2-1 provide the parts outside the CDR3, is EADIYQTPRYLVIGTGKKITLECSQTMGHDKMYWYQQDPGMELHLIHYSYGVNSTEKGDLSSESTVSRIRTEHFPLTLESARPSHTSQYLCASSDWGRGTYEQFFGPGTRLTVL.

This clone was picked up one time. The genes are TRBV10-3 and TRBJ1-2, with D unresolved. The CDR3 has 16 amino acids. Trimming shortened V by 6 bases and J by 5 bases, and 22 bases separated the two germline ends. Germline loops: CDR1 ENHRY, CDR2 SYGVKD. CDR3 sequence: CAIRGGDIDPLYGYTF. CDR3 nucleotides: TGTGCCATCAGAGGAGGAGATATAGACCCTCTTTATGGCTACACCTTC.

The rearrangement joins TRBV7-8 to TRBJ2-7; weak D call: TRBD1 (6 bases). The germline gives CDR1 SGHVS, CDR2 FQNEAQ. Trimming left V 1 base short and J 4 bases short, with 17 bases between. The CDR3 is 16 amino acids. The CDR3 here is CASSLGVAGRGYEQYF. In DNA, the CDR3 is TGTGCCAGCAGCTTAGGGGTCGCGGGCAGGGGATACGAGCAGTACTTC.

V and J are TRBV30 and TRBJ1-6, with 7 bases identical to TRBD1. The junction had 6 bases not matched to a gene; V was cut back by 1 base and J by 6 bases. The CDR3 runs to 15 residues. CDR1 and CDR2 from the germline V gene are GTSNPN and SVGIG (reference sequence). CDR3 residues: CAWSGQGVRNSPLHF. In nucleotides, the CDR3 is TGTGCCTGGAGTGGACAGGGAGTTCGTAATTCACCCCTCCACTTT. Combining the CDR3 with reference TRBV30 and TRBJ1-6 gives the whole variable domain SQTIHQWPATLVQPVGSPLSLECTVEGTSNPNLYWYRQAAGRGLQLLFYSVGIGQISSEVPQNLSASRPQDRQFILSSKKLLLSDSGFYLCAWSGQGVRNSPLHFGNGTRLTVT.

V and J are TRBV5-8 and TRBJ1-2, with 7 bases fitting TRBD1. V gave up 3 bases and J gave up 8 bases; unmatched junction bases: 19. This CDR3 comprises 17 residues. CDR1 and CDR2 from the germline V gene are SGHTS and YDEGEE. CDR3 DNA sequence: TGTGCCAGCAGCTCCTTGGATGGCCCGGGACAGCTCTGGGGCTACACCTTC. It codes for CASSSLDGPGQLWGYTF.

The V and J genes are TRBV25-1 and TRBJ1-4, with D perhaps TRBD1 (5 bases). Germline CDR1 MGHDK, CDR2 SYGVNS. The CDR3 runs 12 residues. Trimming took off 0 bases at V and 16 bases at J, with 12 bases between the two ends. The CDR3 reads CASSEYHGQEFF. Written as DNA, the CDR3 is TGTGCCAGCAGTGAATATCACGGACAAGAGTTTTTT.

The V and J genes are TRBV7-2 and TRBJ1-2; a weak D match, TRBD1 (5 bases). Germline lookup yields CDR1 SGHTA and CDR2 FQGNSA. The CDR3 extends over 16 amino acids. Between the trimmed V and J ends, which lost 4 bases and 4 bases, there was a span of 19 bases. CDR3 sequence: CASSYQTEMNAYGYTF. CDR3 bases: TGTGCCAGCAGCTACCAGACAGAGATGAATGCCTATGGCTACACCTTC.

The gene calls are TRBV5-1 and TRBJ1-6; 11 bases match TRBD1. Losses at the gene ends were 1 base for V and 10 bases for J; bases not matched to a gene: 7. Germline assignment: CDR1 SGHRS and CDR2 YFSETQ. The CDR3 sequence is 16 residues long. CDR3 amino acids: CASSLSVGTGGSPLHF. CDR3 coding DNA: TGCGCCAGCAGCTTGTCCGTCGGGACAGGGGGGTCACCCCTCCACTTT.

This clone was picked up a small number of times. This chain links TRBV6-2 or TRBV6-3 with TRBJ2-3; possible D gene TRBD1, 6 bases. CDR1 is MNHEY, CDR2 SVGEGT, per germline. V lost 5 bases, J lost 6 bases, and 18 bases lay in between. The CDR3 has 15 residues. The CDR3 is CASSNRQASGDTQYF. CDR3 bases: TGTGCCAGCAGTAATCGACAGGCTAGTGGGGATACGCAGTATTTT.

This chain uses TRBV4-1 with TRBJ1-2; weak D call: TRBD1 (5 bases). This CDR3 is built from 12 residues. In germline, CDR1 is MGHRA, CDR2 YSYEKL. V shed 3 bases and J shed 9 bases, with 11 bases lying between them. This CDR3 reads CASSQEQGSYTF. In DNA form, the CDR3 reads TGCGCCAGCAGCCAGGAGCAGGGAAGCTACACCTTC.

The rearrangement joins TRBV19 to TRBJ2-7; a possible D gene is TRBD1 (6 bases). CDR1 and CDR2 from the germline V gene are LNHDA and SQIVND (reference sequence). Trimming cost V 3 bases and J 0 bases, with 9 bases left between them. The CDR3 is 14 residues long. CDR3 in DNA: TGTGCCAGTAGTATTGGACAGTACTCCTACGAGCAGTACTTC. This sequence encodes CASSIGQYSYEQYF.